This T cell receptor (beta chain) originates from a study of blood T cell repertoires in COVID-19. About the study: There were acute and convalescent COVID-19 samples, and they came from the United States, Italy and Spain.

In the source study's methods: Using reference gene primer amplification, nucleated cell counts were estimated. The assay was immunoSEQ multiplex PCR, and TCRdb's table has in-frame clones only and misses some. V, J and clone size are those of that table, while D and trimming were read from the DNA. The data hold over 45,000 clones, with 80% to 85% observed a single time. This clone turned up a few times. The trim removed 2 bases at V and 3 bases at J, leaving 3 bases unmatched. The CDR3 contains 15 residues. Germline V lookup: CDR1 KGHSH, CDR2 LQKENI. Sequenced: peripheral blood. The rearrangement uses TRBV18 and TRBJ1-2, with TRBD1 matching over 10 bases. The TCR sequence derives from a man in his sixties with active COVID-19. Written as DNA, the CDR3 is TGTGCCAGCTCACCAGGCGGGACAGGGGACTATGGCTACACCTTC. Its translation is CASSPGGTGDYGYTF. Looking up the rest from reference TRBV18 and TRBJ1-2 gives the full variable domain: NAGVMQNPRHLVRRRGQEARLRCSPMKGHSHVYWYRQLPEEGLKFMVYLQKENIIDESGMPKERFSAEFPKEGPSILRIQQVVRGDSAAYFCASSPGGTGDYGYTFGSGTRLTVV.